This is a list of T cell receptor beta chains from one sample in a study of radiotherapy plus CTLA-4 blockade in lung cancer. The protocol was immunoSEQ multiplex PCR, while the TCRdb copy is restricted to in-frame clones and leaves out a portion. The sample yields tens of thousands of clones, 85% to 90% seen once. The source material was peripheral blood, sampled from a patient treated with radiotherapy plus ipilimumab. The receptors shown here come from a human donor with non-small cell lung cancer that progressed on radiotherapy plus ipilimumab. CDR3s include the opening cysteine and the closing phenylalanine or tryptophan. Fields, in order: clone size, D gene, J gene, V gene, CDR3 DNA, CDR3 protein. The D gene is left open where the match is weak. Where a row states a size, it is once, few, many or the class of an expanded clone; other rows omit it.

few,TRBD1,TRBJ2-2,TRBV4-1,TGCGCCAGCAGCCAAGAAGAGGGCAGACAGGGAATCACCGGGGAGCTGTTTTTT,CASSQEEGRQGITGELFF
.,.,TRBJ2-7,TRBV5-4,TGTGCCAGCAGTCCAAAGGGGGGCTCCTACGAGCAGTACTTC,CASSPKGGSYEQYF
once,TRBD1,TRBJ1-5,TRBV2,TGTGCCAGCAGGGGGACAGCTTTGGGTAATCAGCCCCAGCATTTT,CASRGTALGNQPQHF
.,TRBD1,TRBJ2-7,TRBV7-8,TGTGCCAGCAGCTTAGAGTCGGGGACGGGACAGGGTTACTTC,CASSLESGTGQGYF
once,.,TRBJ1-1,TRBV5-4,TGTGCCAGCAGCTTGGCCCGAGGACACCCGAACACTGAAGCTTTCTTT,CASSLARGHPNTEAFF
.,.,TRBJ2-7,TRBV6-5,TGTGCCAGCAGTTTAAGACCAAAGGGCCACGAGCAGTACTTC,CASSLRPKGHEQYF
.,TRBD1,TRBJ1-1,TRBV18,TGTGCCAGCTCACCACGAACAGGGGGTGGGGACACTGAAGCTTTCTTT,CASSPRTGGGDTEAFF
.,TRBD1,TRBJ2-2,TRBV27,TGTGCCAGCAGTCCCTCGGGACAGGGTAGGCGGGAGCTGTTTTTT,CASSPSGQGRRELFF
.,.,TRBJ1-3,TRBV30,TGTGCCTGGAGTATAGGACGGTCCTCTGGAAACACCATATATTTT,CAWSIGRSSGNTIYF
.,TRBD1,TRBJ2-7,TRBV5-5,TGTGCCAGCAGCTTCTTCCAGGGGGCGCCCCACGAGCAGTACTTC,CASSFFQGAPHEQYF
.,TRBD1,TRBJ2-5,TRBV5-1,TGCGCCAGCAGCTGGGGGACAGGGGGCGCAGGAGAGACCCAGTACTTC,CASSWGTGGAGETQYF
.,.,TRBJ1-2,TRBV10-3,TGTGCCATTAATGACAGACCCAACTATGGCTACACCTTC,CAINDRPNYGYTF
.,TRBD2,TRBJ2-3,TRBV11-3,TGTGCCAGCAGCTTGGTTAGCGGGAGCGTCACAGATACGCAGTATTTT,CASSLVSGSVTDTQYF
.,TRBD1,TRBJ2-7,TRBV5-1,TGCGCCAGCAGCCGGACCCAAGGGACAGGCTACGAGCAGTACTTC,CASSRTQGTGYEQYF
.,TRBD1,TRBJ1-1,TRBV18,TGTGCCAGCTCGACAGGGGGCAACACTGAAGCTTTCTTT,CASSTGGNTEAFF
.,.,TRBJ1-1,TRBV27,TGTGCCACCCGGCGAACAGAGAACACTGAAGCTTTCTTT,CATRRTENTEAFF
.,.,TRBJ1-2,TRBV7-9,TGTGCCAGCAGCCCGACAGGCTATGGCTACACCTTC,CASSPTGYGYTF
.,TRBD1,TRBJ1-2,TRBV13,TGTGCCAGCAGCTCCCTGACAGGGAGGGAGGCCTATGGCTACACCTTC,CASSSLTGREAYGYTF
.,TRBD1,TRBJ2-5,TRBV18,TGTGCCAGCTCCACGTGGACAGGGGACAACCAAGCGGAGACCCAGTACTTC,CASSTWTGDNQAETQYF
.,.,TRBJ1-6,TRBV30,TGTGCCTGGACCCTCCTCGATAATTCACCCCTCCACTTT,CAWTLLDNSPLHF
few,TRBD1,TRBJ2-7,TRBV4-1,TGCGCCAGCAGCCAAGACAGGGGACAGGGTGTCGAGCAGTACTTC,CASSQDRGQGVEQYF
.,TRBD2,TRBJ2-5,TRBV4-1,TGCGCCAGCAGCCAAGGACTAGCGGGGCAAGAGACCCAGTACTTC,CASSQGLAGQETQYF
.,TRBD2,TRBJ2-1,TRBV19,TGTGCCAGTAGTATTCGGGCTAGCGGGAGTTACAATGAGCAGTTCTTC,CASSIRASGSYNEQFF
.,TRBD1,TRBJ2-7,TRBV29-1,TGCAGCGTTGCCCTAGGACAGGTGGACGAGCAGTACTTC,CSVALGQVDEQYF
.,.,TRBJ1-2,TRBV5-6,TGTGCCAGCAGCTTGGATCTGTCCTATGGCTACACCTTC,CASSLDLSYGYTF
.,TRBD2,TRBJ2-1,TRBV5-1,TGCGCCAGCAGCTCCCTTACAGCGGGAGCGAGTGGTGAGCAGTTCTTC,CASSSLTAGASGEQFF
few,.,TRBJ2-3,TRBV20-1,TGCAGTGCTAGAGATGTGGCTACGCAGTATTTT,CSARDVATQYF
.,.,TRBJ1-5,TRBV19,TGTGCCAGTAGTATAGAATACACCGCGAGCGGTCAGCCCCAGCATTTT,CASSIEYTASGQPQHF
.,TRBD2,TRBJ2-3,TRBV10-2,TGCGCCAGCAGTGACCCAGCGGGGGGGCGGGATACGCAGTATTTT,CASSDPAGGRDTQYF